Listed here are 19 T cell receptor beta chains from one sample, sequenced in a study of blood T cells in healthy people across ages. Alongside a J-beta primer mix, a sample-barcoded 5' primer served in a second PCR lasting about 7 to 11 cycles. TCRdb reprocessed the 5' RACE reads via MiXCR and lists one record per CDR3 protein. The sample yields around 820,000 distinct CDR3 sequences, approximately 25% seen once. The sample was also reused in another study, on T cells of mothers and their children.

Input material: blood. These receptors originate from a boy between 5 and 17 years old in good health.

The V and J genes are TRBV6-2 or TRBV6-3 and TRBJ2-7; D unclear. Per germline, CDR1 MNHEY and CDR2 SVGEGT. Trimming shortened V by 0 bases and J by 2 bases, and 8 bases separated the two germline ends. The CDR3 loop spans 14 amino acids. As DNA, the CDR3 is TGTGCCAGCAGTTACTCGTTCGGCGCCTACGAGCAGTACTTC. Translating it yields CASSYSFGAYEQYF.

The chain joins TRBV24-1 to TRBJ2-5; D unresolved. Judging by the DNA end, TRBJ2-1 fits better; the J call may be wrong. The CDR3 contains 13 residues. The germline V gene encodes CDR1 KGHDR and CDR2 SFDVKD. The CDR3 sequence: CATSDGISTEQFF. Written as DNA, the CDR3 is TGTGCCACCAGTGACGGAATATCGACTGAGCAGTTCTTC.

This clonotype was seen a handful of times. The V and J genes are TRBV28 and TRBJ1-2; 7 bases match TRBD1. V was pared by 4 bases and J by 2 bases, with 13 bases of the junction left unmatched. Germline V lookup: CDR1 MDHEN, CDR2 SYDVKM. The CDR3 loop spans 17 amino acids. The CDR3 reads CASSSMPPGQRNYGYTF. CDR3 bases: TGTGCCAGCAGTTCGATGCCTCCGGGACAGAGAAACTATGGCTACACCTTC.

There are a few counts of this clonotype. J is TRBJ2-5 and V is TRBV7-2; D could derive from TRBD1 or TRBD2 (5 bases each). Germline V gives CDR1 SGHTA, CDR2 FQGNSA. Trimming pared 5 bases from V and 9 bases from J, leaving 10 bases between. This CDR3 spans 11 amino acids. CDR3 amino acids: CASSQMGAQYF. The CDR3 coding sequence is TGTGCCAGCAGCCAGATGGGGGCCCAGTACTTC.

The V and J genes are TRBV9 and TRBJ1-2, with TRBD1 as a possible D gene (6 bases). CDR3 size: 14 residues. In germline, CDR1 is SGDLS, CDR2 YYNGEE. V lost 0 bases, J lost 12 bases, and 18 bases lay in between. CDR3 residues: CASSVEGNTGSDTF. The CDR3 DNA is TGTGCCAGCAGCGTAGAGGGTAATACAGGGAGTGACACCTTC.

This clonotype turned up a few times. The chain has TRBV28 and TRBJ1-5; D is possibly TRBD1 (6 bases). The CDR3 loop spans 14 amino acids. The V and J ends lost 6 bases and 2 bases respectively, with 11 bases between them. Germline V CDR1 and CDR2: MDHEN, SYDVKM. The CDR3 DNA reads TGTGCCAGCAGGCGAGGGGGGGGCAATCAGCCCCAGCATTTT. Protein: CASRRGGGNQPQHF.

The genes are TRBV7-9 and TRBJ2-1; TRBD1 matches at 9 bases. The germline CDR1 and CDR2 sequences are SEHNR and FQNEAQ (reference sequence). This CDR3 is 17 amino acids long. V lost 7 bases, J lost 2 bases, and 12 bases stayed unmatched. CDR3 in amino acids: CASIDPFGTGTYNEQFF. The CDR3 region has the DNA TGTGCCAGCATTGACCCTTTTGGGACAGGGACCTACAATGAGCAGTTCTTC. Full variable domain (missing parts from reference TRBV7-9 and TRBJ2-1): DTGVSQNPRHKITKRGQNVTFRCDPISEHNRLYWYRQTLGQGPEFLTYFQNEAQLEKSRLLSDRFSAERPKGSFSTLEIQRTEQGDSAMYLCASIDPFGTGTYNEQFFGPGTRLTVL.

This clonotype was detected once. The V gene is TRBV2, the J gene TRBJ2-3; D might be TRBD2 (6 bases). The CDR3 consists of 13 residues. V was cut by 4 bases and J by 2 bases, with 7 bases left in between. From germline, CDR1 is SNHLY and CDR2 FYNNEI. CDR3 amino acids: CASSAGDTDTQYF. Written as DNA, the CDR3 is TGTGCCAGCAGTGCGGGGGACACAGATACGCAGTATTTT.

A few counts support this clonotype. The chain couples TRBV9 to TRBJ2-2; D is unresolved. The CDR3 extends over 12 amino acids. The germline V gene has CDR1 SGDLS and CDR2 YYNGEE. The V gene lost 5 bases and the J gene lost 0 bases, with 2 bases spanning the gap. The chain's CDR3 is CASRTNTGELFF. The CDR3 nucleotides are TGTGCCAGCAGGACGAACACCGGGGAGCTGTTTTTT.

The chain employs TRBV30 and TRBJ1-1; D remains unclear. The CDR3 consists of 11 residues. The V end lost 5 bases, the J end lost 0 bases, and 4 bases lay between the germline ends. Germline V gives CDR1 GTSNPN, CDR2 SVGIG (reference sequence). The CDR3 spells CAWGLNTEAFF. CDR3 coding DNA: TGTGCCTGGGGGCTGAACACTGAAGCTTTCTTT.

The CDR3 loop reads CASSRRDRPYEQYF. Here the CDR3 DNA reads TGTGCCAGCAGCCGTCGGGACCGACCCTACGAGCAGTACTTC. The chain carries TRBV5-8 and TRBJ2-7; D is tentatively TRBD1 or TRBD2 (5 bases each). V gave up 4 bases and J gave up 2 bases, with 13 bases separating them. CDR3 length equals 14 residues. Germline assignment: CDR1 SGHTS and CDR2 YDEGEE.

This clonotype was detected only a few times. The chain uses TRBV7-9 and TRBJ2-7; D may be TRBD2 (5 bases). Germline loops: CDR1 SEHNR, CDR2 FQNEAQ (reference sequence). The ends were cut back, 5 bases at V and 3 bases at J, with 11 bases in the middle. This CDR3 is built from 13 residues. The CDR3 is CASSPDSDYEQYF. The CDR3 DNA sequence: TGTGCCAGCAGCCCGGACTCCGACTACGAGCAGTACTTC.

This clonotype has a handful of counts. V is TRBV28 and J is TRBJ2-7; D possibly matches TRBD1 or TRBD2 (5 bases each). Germline CDR1 is MDHEN and CDR2 is SYDVKM. Trimming removed 5 bases from V and 9 bases from J, with 23 bases in between. CDR3 length: 15 residues. The CDR3 region has the DNA TGTGCCAGCAGTGATCCGGGACGGGCTGACGTCGGGCAGTACTTC. It yields the protein CASSDPGRADVGQYF.

This chain uses TRBV4-1 with TRBJ2-5; TRBD1 agrees at 7 bases. This CDR3 has 17 amino acids. V gave up 2 bases and J gave up 2 bases; unmatched junction bases: 11. Germline V gives CDR1 MGHRA, CDR2 YSYEKL. The DNA for the CDR3 is TGCGCCAGCAGCCAAATGACCGGGACAGTACTACAAGAGACCCAGTACTTC. Translation gives CASSQMTGTVLQETQYF.

J is TRBJ1-4 and V is TRBV28; D gene ambiguous. Trimming stripped 6 bases from V and 4 bases from J, with 12 bases between. CDR3 size: 14 residues. CDR1 is MDHEN and CDR2 is SYDVKM in the germline V gene. The CDR3 sequence: CASSSRGLNEKLFF. For the CDR3, the DNA is TGTGCCAGCAGCTCACGTGGCCTTAATGAAAAACTGTTTTTT.

This clonotype was observed many times. The chain combines TRBV7-2 with TRBJ2-5; D is unclear. V gave up 0 bases and J gave up 7 bases, with 3 bases separating them. Germline V lookup: CDR1 SGHTA, CDR2 FQGNSA. The CDR3 has 11 amino acids. The CDR3, as DNA: TGTGCCAGCAGCTTAGCCGGGACCCAGTACTTC. Residues: CASSLAGTQYF.

This clonotype was counted only a few times. Here the CDR3 DNA reads TGCAGCGTTGAAACAGGGGGGGGCTATGGCTACACCTTC. As protein: CSVETGGGYGYTF. This sequence joins TRBV29-1 and TRBJ1-2; 8 nucleotides match TRBD1. This CDR3 has 13 amino acids. The germline gives CDR1 SQVTM, CDR2 ANQGSEA. V lost 2 bases and J lost 4; bases outside the gene matches: 3.

This chain links TRBV6-1 with TRBJ1-5, with unresolved D. There are 16 residues in the CDR3. Trimming left V 3 bases short and J 5 bases short, with 17 bases between. CDR1 and CDR2 from the germline V gene are MNHNS and SASEGT. As DNA, the CDR3 is TGTGCCAGCAGTGATTGGGCAGGATCTGTGGATCAGCCCCAGCATTTT. It codes for CASSDWAGSVDQPQHF.

This clonotype was detected only a few times. The rearrangement joins TRBV29-1 to TRBJ2-7; D is undetermined. The ends were cut back, 6 bases at V and 6 bases at J, with 12 bases in the middle. The CDR3 contains 11 residues. Germline values: CDR1 SQVTM, CDR2 ANQGSEA. In DNA, the CDR3 is TGCAGCGTCTCCGGCCCTTCCGAGCAGTACTTC. Translating it yields CSVSGPSEQYF.